The rows below give T cell receptor beta chains drawn from one sample of a study of shared clonotypes between healthy human individuals. TCRdb's copy holds only in-frame clones and misses some; the assay was immunoSEQ multiplex PCR. The sample lists 500,000 to 700,000 clones, 85% to 95% occurring once. Sequenced sample: naive CD8+ T cells sorted from blood. Receptor source: a woman in her twenties or thirties in good health. Each CDR3 is given with its conserved first and last residue. The order of the fields is V gene, J gene, clone size, D gene, CDR3 protein, CDR3 DNA. A D gene is named only where the DNA matches it firmly. Rows may omit the clone size; those that give it use once, few, many or a size class.

TRBV7-6	TRBJ2-3	.	.	CASSLGGPAGTQYF	TGTGCCAGCAGCTTAGGGGGCCCAGCGGGTACGCAGTATTTT
TRBV9	TRBJ2-7	.	.	CASSVGVTGSSYEQYF	TGTGCCAGCAGCGTAGGAGTCACAGGGAGCTCCTACGAGCAGTACTTC
TRBV13	TRBJ1-2	.	.	CASSGGPRLSSHGYTF	TGTGCCAGCAGTGGGGGACCGAGGCTTTCGTCTCATGGCTACACCTTC
TRBV7-9	TRBJ2-1	.	TRBD2	CASSATSGREDNEQFF	TGTGCCAGCAGCGCGACTAGCGGGAGGGAGGACAATGAGCAGTTCTTC
TRBV27	TRBJ1-4	.	.	CASSVTGSNEKLFF	TGTGCCAGCAGTGTAACAGGTTCTAATGAAAAACTGTTTTTT
TRBV5-6	TRBJ2-7	once	.	CASSYSLGGKQYF	TGTGCCAGCAGCTACTCATTAGGAGGCAAGCAGTACTTC
TRBV4-2	TRBJ2-1	.	.	CASSQLGLNEQFF	TGTGCCAGCAGTCAGCTGGGCTTGAATGAGCAGTTCTTC
TRBV7-9	TRBJ2-3	.	TRBD2	CASSLGAGNTDTQYF	TGTGCCAGCAGCTTAGGAGCGGGAAACACAGATACGCAGTATTTT
TRBV27	TRBJ2-7	.	.	CASSSASYYEQYF	TGTGCCAGCAGTTCGGCATCTTACTACGAGCAGTACTTC
TRBV10-3	TRBJ2-1	.	.	CAISEGRRSYNEQFF	TGTGCCATCAGTGAGGGGAGGAGGTCCTACAATGAGCAGTTCTTC
TRBV2	TRBJ2-7	once	.	CASTTGSAEAYEQYF	TGTGCCAGCACAACTGGGTCCGCGGAGGCCTACGAGCAGTACTTC
TRBV7-9	TRBJ2-7	.	TRBD1	CASSFQRGQGNTYEQYF	TGTGCCAGCAGCTTTCAACGGGGACAGGGAAATACCTACGAGCAGTACTTC
TRBV28	TRBJ2-2	once	.	CASSPDRFAGELFF	TGTGCCAGCAGCCCTGACAGGTTTGCCGGGGAGCTGTTTTTT
TRBV28	TRBJ2-5	.	TRBD1	CASSPQGGRETQYF	TGTGCCAGCAGCCCACAGGGGGGACGGGAGACCCAGTACTTC
TRBV28	TRBJ2-7	.	TRBD1	CASRFDRGAYEQYF	TGTGCCAGCAGATTCGACAGGGGCGCCTACGAGCAGTACTTC
TRBV15	TRBJ2-7	.	TRBD2	CATRLAGGHYEQYF	TGTGCCACCCGACTAGCGGGAGGGCACTACGAGCAGTACTTC
TRBV27	TRBJ2-1	.	.	CASRSKGLHNEQFF	TGTGCCAGCAGATCTAAGGGACTTCACAATGAGCAGTTCTTC